This T cell receptor (beta chain) stems from a study of post-analysis software for immune sequencing data. Points from the study as a whole: TRBV5-6, TRBV5-1 and TRBV20-1 were among roughly five TRBV segments more frequent in patients than controls.

To note about this clonotype: Its antigen is unknown.

Unique molecular identifiers were present in the TCR beta cDNA libraries. TCRdb fed the PCR reads into MiXCR, producing one record per CDR3 protein. The repertoire holds approximately 660,000 distinct CDR3 sequences, with 59% as singletons. V lost 10 bases and J lost 9, with 9 bases in between. Germline-derived CDR1 and CDR2 are SNHLY and FYNNEI. The CDR3 consists of 10 residues. The chain employs TRBV2 and TRBJ2-2; possible D gene TRBD2, 5 bases. Material for sequencing was blood. The receptor was isolated from a girl aged 2-10 years with multiple sclerosis. The CDR3, as DNA: TGTGCCACCCGGGGTTGGGAGCTGTTTTTT. It codes for CATRGWELFF.